The clone carrying this TCR beta chain was seen only once. Its cognate antigen is unknown. Germline CDR1 reads SGHRS; CDR2 reads YFSETQ. There are 15 residues in the CDR3. J gave up 4 bases and V 0 bases, and 4 bases lay outside the gene matches. Treatment of the sample: AdE1-LMPpoly-expanded autologous EBV-specific T-cell therapy followed by anti-PD-1 nivolumab. The table came from immunoSEQ multiplex PCR; TCRdb's copy has only in-frame clones and leaves some out. This table holds 24,000 or so clones, over 70% found once. The data stem from a study of EBV T-cell therapy then PD-1 blockade in nasopharyngeal carcinoma.

This receptor was obtained from a middle-aged man with nasopharyngeal carcinoma. The source was CD8+ T cells from blood, collected at approximately day 62 from a patient whose treatment included autologous EBV-specific T cells and nivolumab. This chain uses TRBV5-1 with TRBJ2-1, with TRBD1 identical over 7 bases. The CDR3 sequence: CASSLEGTAYNEQFF. In DNA form, the CDR3 reads TGCGCCAGCAGCTTGGAAGGGACAGCTTACAATGAGCAGTTCTTC. Variable domain in full (rest from reference TRBV5-1 and TRBJ2-1): KAGVTQTPRYLIKTRGQQVTLSCSPISGHRSVSWYQQTPGQGLQFLFEYFSETQRNKGNFPGRFSGRQFSNSRSEMNVSTLELGDSALYLCASSLEGTAYNEQFFGPGTRLTVL.